This T cell receptor (beta chain) originates from a study of T-cell reconstitution after alpha-beta-depleted transplantation in children. On this clonotype: A much larger clone lies a single base off, so this may be a read error.

The authors prepared the TCRbeta library with unique molecular identifiers. TCRdb ran MiXCR on the PCR reads and lists one entry per CDR3 protein. The table shows about 100,000 distinct CDR3 sequences, with around 7% occurring only once. In germline, CDR1 is DFQATT, CDR2 SNEGSKA (reference sequence). This CDR3 is built from 13 residues. The gene calls are TRBV20-1 and TRBJ1-6; D is ambiguous. The sequence derives from a boy aged 2 to 10 with acute lymphoblastic leukemia, due to receive a stem cell transplant. Material: PBMCs, obtained before TCRalphabeta/CD19-depleted stem cell transplant. CDR3 protein: CCPRTPLDSPLHF. CDR3 coding DNA: TGCTGTCCCCGGACGCCACTGGATTCACCCCTCCACTTT.